The 27 T cell receptor beta chains listed next were all sequenced from one sample in a study of control samples from healthy donors and cancer patients (dated by TCRdb to about 2020). Library preparation used the immunoSEQ multiplex PCR assay. The immuneACCESS repertoire file appears here via TCRdb, limited to in-frame rearrangements. These files lack a portion of the clones; in checked studies, under half of the deficit traces to unresolved V genes, and the cause of the others is not known. The sample records approximately 100,000 clones, 80% to 95% of which are singletons. The biggest ten clones account for around 3% of the sample. Sequences were obtained from blood. Receptors originate from a human donor in good health. The donor label of this sample is uncertain.

V gene TRBV10-3 combines with J gene TRBJ1-4; D is unclear. The CDR3 contains 16 residues. Germline CDR1 ENHRY, CDR2 SYGVKD. The ends were cut back, 5 bases at V and 3 bases at J, with 16 bases in the middle. CDR3 sequence reads: CAISSLGGGPNEKLFF. As DNA, the CDR3 is TGTGCCATCAGTTCACTCGGTGGCGGGCCTAATGAAAAACTGTTTTTT.

The J gene is TRBJ2-7, the V gene TRBV28; D uncertain. From germline, CDR1 is MDHEN and CDR2 SYDVKM. CDR3 length: 14 residues. V dropped 5 bases and J dropped 5 bases, with 16 bases sitting between them. The CDR3 DNA reads TGTGCCAGCAGTGTGGACCCCAACTTAAACGAGCAGTACTTC. It yields the protein CASSVDPNLNEQYF.

The CDR3 loop reads CASSSLRLHSYNEQFF. CDR3 nucleotides: TGTGCCAGCAGCTCCCTCAGGCTCCACTCCTACAATGAGCAGTTCTTC. J is TRBJ2-1 and V is TRBV11-1; D is unclear. The CDR3 sequence is 16 residues long. V lost 4 bases to trimming and J lost 0 bases, with 13 bases between them. CDR1 is SGHAT, CDR2 FQDESV, per germline (reference sequence).

In the case of this clone: A read error may account for a junction end that differs from germline. The chain links TRBV3-1 (or the pseudogene TRBV3-2) to TRBJ2-1; D is ambiguous. Germline assignment: CDR1 LGHDT and CDR2 YNNKEL (reference sequence). This CDR3 has 12 residues. DNA for the CDR3: TGTGCCAGCAGCCTCTCATACAGTGAGCAGTTCTTC. This translates into CASSLSYSEQFF.

This rearrangement joins TRBV3-1 (or the pseudogene TRBV3-2) to TRBJ2-7; no clear D. V was pared by 3 bases and J by 3 bases, with 9 bases between. Germline V gene data show CDR1 as LGHDT and CDR2 as YNNKEL (reference sequence). This CDR3 has 13 amino acids. The CDR3 reads CASSQNMYYEQYF. The CDR3 bases are TGTGCCAGCAGCCAGAACATGTACTACGAGCAGTACTTC.

CDR3 bases: TGTGCCAGCAGTGCAGCACAGGGCTATGGCTACACCTTC. Its translation: CASSAAQGYGYTF. V gene TRBV2 combines with J gene TRBJ1-2; D perhaps matches TRBD1 (6 bases). Germline CDR1 and CDR2: SNHLY and FYNNEI. Trimming took off 4 bases at V and 4 bases at J, with 10 bases between the two ends. The CDR3 runs to 13 residues.

The chain links TRBV5-6 to TRBJ1-5; D call uncertain. Trimming took 1 base from V and 7 from J, leaving 6 bases between them. Germline V gives CDR1 SGHDT, CDR2 YYEEEE. The CDR3 has 12 residues. CDR3 in amino acids: CASSLRSQPQHF. DNA of the CDR3: TGTGCCAGCAGCTTGAGGTCGCAGCCCCAGCATTTT.

This chain uses TRBV6-5 with TRBJ2-2; TRBD2 might be the D (6 bases). The CDR3 runs to 14 residues. Trimming shortened V by 8 bases and J by 3 bases, and 13 bases separated the two germline ends. The germline CDR1 and CDR2 sequences are MNHEY and SVGAGI. The CDR3 DNA sequence: TGTGCCAGCCAAAGAGGAGGGGACACCGGGGAGCTGTTTTTT. It yields the protein CASQRGGDTGELFF.

This chain uses TRBV18 with TRBJ2-7; 7 bases map to TRBD1. Per germline, CDR1 KGHSH and CDR2 LQKENI. The V and J ends lost 5 bases and 7 bases, in that order; junction bases with no gene match: 11. The CDR3 is made up of 14 amino acids. This CDR3 reads CASSLTLDRQEQYV. In DNA, the CDR3 is TGTGCCAGCTCATTGACTCTGGACAGGCAAGAGCAGTACGTC.

This chain uses TRBV6-6 with TRBJ1-5, with D possibly being TRBD1 (5 bases). Germline V CDR1 and CDR2: MNHNY, SVGAGI (reference sequence). The CDR3 is made up of 15 amino acids. V gave up 0 bases and J gave up 4 bases, with 10 bases separating them. CDR3 residues: CASSYSGDRNQPQHF. DNA for the CDR3: TGTGCCAGCAGTTACTCTGGGGACCGAAATCAGCCCCAGCATTTT.

The chain uses TRBV3-1 (or the pseudogene TRBV3-2) and TRBJ2-7, with TRBD1 identical over 7 bases. This CDR3 comprises 13 residues. With 1 base clipped from V and 6 bases from J, the junction kept 3 bases outside the gene matches. Germline loops: CDR1 LGHDT, CDR2 YNNKEL (reference sequence). DNA of the CDR3: TGTGCCAGCAGCCAAGTAACAGGGGTCGAGCAGTACTTC. It encodes CASSQVTGVEQYF.

The chain is built from TRBV11-2 and TRBJ1-4; TRBD1 agrees at 9 bases. With 2 bases clipped from V and 6 bases from J, the junction kept 16 bases outside the gene matches. This CDR3 contains 19 residues. The germline CDR1 and CDR2 sequences are SGHAT and FQNNGV. The CDR3 DNA reads TGTGCCAGCAGCTTAATTCCGGGACAGGGCGCTCACAAAGATGAAAAACTGTTTTTT. Amino acids: CASSLIPGQGAHKDEKLFF.

This clone appeared a single time. The chain couples TRBV18 to TRBJ1-5; 8 positions match TRBD1. Looked up from germline, CDR1 is KGHSH and CDR2 is LQKENI. After removal of 3 bases from V and 2 bases from J, the junction contained 3 bases not matched to a gene. The CDR3 is 15 residues long. In DNA form, the CDR3 reads TGTGCCAGCTCACCGGGACAGGTAGGCAATCAGCCCCAGCATTTT. Amino acids: CASSPGQVGNQPQHF.

The gene calls are TRBV3-1 (or the pseudogene TRBV3-2) and TRBJ2-1; perhaps TRBD2 as D (6 bases). The V and J ends lost 2 bases and 15 bases respectively, with 14 bases between them. Germline CDR1 and CDR2: LGHDT and YNNKEL (reference sequence). The CDR3 spans 12 residues. The CDR3: CASSQQGLLVFF. The CDR3, as DNA: TGTGCCAGCAGCCAACAGGGACTCCTCGTGTTCTTC.

The CDR3 loop is CASSPQGQGKNTEAFF. CDR3 nucleotide sequence: TGTGCCAGCTCACCACAGGGACAGGGGAAGAACACTGAAGCTTTCTTT. The chain uses TRBV18 and TRBJ1-1; TRBD1 agrees at 10 bases. This CDR3 spans 16 amino acids. Trimming took 1 base from V and 1 from J; bases not matched to a gene: 3. In germline, CDR1 is KGHSH, CDR2 LQKENI.

The V gene is TRBV24-1, the J gene TRBJ2-7; D is uncertain. The V end lost 3 bases, the J end lost 6 bases, and 8 bases lay between the germline ends. The CDR3 sequence is 12 residues long. CDR1 and CDR2 from the germline V gene are KGHDR and SFDVKD. Written as DNA, the CDR3 is TGTGCCACCAGTGATGAGCGCGGCGAGCAGTACGTC. Translated: CATSDERGEQYV.

This clone was observed a few times. In nucleotides, the CDR3 is TGTGCCTGGAGTCACAACTATGGCTACACCTTC. This sequence encodes CAWSHNYGYTF. The chain couples TRBV30 to TRBJ1-2, with no clear D. Trimming removed 2 bases at V and 2 bases at J, with 3 bases between. The CDR3 contains 11 residues. CDR1 and CDR2 (germline): GTSNPN, SVGIG (reference sequence).

The chain combines TRBV19 with TRBJ2-6; 8 bases are shared with TRBD1. The CDR3 has 15 amino acids. The germline gives CDR1 LNHDA, CDR2 SQIVND (reference sequence). V trimming: 6 bases; J trimming: 0 bases; junction bases outside the gene matches: 1. CDR3 in amino acids: CASRDRASGANVLTF. CDR3 DNA sequence: TGTGCCAGTAGGGACAGGGCCTCTGGGGCCAACGTCCTGACTTTC.

CDR3 region: CASTDQGQQQETQYF. DNA of the CDR3: TGTGCCAGCACCGACCAGGGACAGCAGCAAGAGACCCAGTACTTC. The chain carries TRBV5-6 and TRBJ2-5; 7 bases map to TRBD1. CDR1 and CDR2 from the germline V gene are SGHDT and YYEEEE. This CDR3 has 15 amino acids. V shed 6 bases, J shed 2 bases, and the junction held 10 bases outside the gene matches. The whole variable domain, remainder taken from reference TRBV5-6 and TRBJ2-5, is DAGVTQSPTHLIKTRGQQVTLRCSPKSGHDTVSWYQQALGQGPQFIFQYYEEEERQRGNFPDRFSGHQFPNYSSELNVNALLLGDSALYLCASTDQGQQQETQYFGPGTRLLVL.

The rearrangement joins TRBV5-1 to TRBJ2-1; TRBD1 agrees at 9 bases. This CDR3 is built from 16 residues. Germline CDR1 and CDR2: SGHRS and YFSETQ. J lost 10 bases, V lost 4 bases, and 15 bases had no gene match. The CDR3 nucleotides are TGCGCCAGCAGCGGGACCGGGACAGGGATCCTCGGGGAGCAGTTCTTC. Translated: CASSGTGTGILGEQFF.

The chain couples TRBV13 to TRBJ2-7; tentatively, D is TRBD2 (7 bases). V gave up 6 bases and J gave up 6 bases, with 18 bases separating them. From germline, CDR1 is PRHDT and CDR2 FYEKMQ (reference sequence). The CDR3 has 14 residues. As DNA, the CDR3 is TGTGCCAGCAGTCTAGGGGGGGCCAGCGGCGAGCAGTACTTC. Protein: CASSLGGASGEQYF.

The rearrangement uses TRBV5-1 and TRBJ2-2; D remains ambiguous. CDR1 is SGHRS and CDR2 is YFSETQ in the germline V gene. V lost 5 bases and J lost 2, with 16 bases in between. This CDR3 comprises 16 residues. The CDR3 spells CASSIIERRNTGELFF. CDR3 in DNA: TGCGCCAGCAGTATCATAGAGCGTCGCAACACCGGGGAGCTGTTTTTT.

V is TRBV28 and J is TRBJ1-2; 9 bases match TRBD1. Germline V gene lookup returns CDR1 MDHEN and CDR2 SYDVKM. J gave up 8 bases and V 5 bases, and 6 bases lay outside the gene matches. The CDR3 is 13 residues long. For the CDR3, the DNA is TGTGCCAGCAGTGGACAGGGGTTACAGGGCTACACCTTC. It yields the protein CASSGQGLQGYTF.

The V and J genes are TRBV4-1 and TRBJ1-4, with D unclear. Germline V gene lookup returns CDR1 MGHRA and CDR2 YSYEKL. The CDR3 covers 14 residues. Trimming took off 4 bases at V and 3 bases at J, with 9 bases between the two ends. The CDR3 DNA sequence: TGCGCCAGCAGCCCAACGGATTCTAATGAAAAACTGTTTTTT. Its translation: CASSPTDSNEKLFF.

The chain combines TRBV29-1 with TRBJ2-3; D is perhaps TRBD1 or TRBD2 (5 bases each). The CDR3 extends over 14 amino acids. V was clipped by 6 bases and J by 2 bases, with 15 bases between them. CDR1 is SQVTM, CDR2 ANQGSEA, per germline. The chain's CDR3 is CSVAGTLLTDTQYF. CDR3 nucleotide sequence: TGCAGCGTCGCCGGGACCCTTCTCACAGATACGCAGTATTTT.

This rearrangement joins TRBV6-5 to TRBJ1-2; D is undetermined. The germline gives CDR1 MNHEY, CDR2 SVGAGI. Trimming took 6 bases from V and 4 from J, leaving 12 bases between them. The CDR3 loop spans 13 amino acids. CDR3 sequence: CASSPTTIYGYTF. The DNA of the CDR3 is TGTGCCAGCAGCCCCACTACTATCTATGGCTACACCTTC.

The chain uses TRBV18 and TRBJ1-2, with unresolved D. The V gene lost 5 bases and the J gene lost 1 base, with 5 bases spanning the gap. Germline V gene sequence: CDR1 KGHSH, CDR2 LQKENI. This CDR3 contains 12 residues. In DNA form, the CDR3 reads TGTGCCAGCTCATCGAGTAACTATGGCTACACCTTC. Encoded protein: CASSSSNYGYTF.